The clone carrying this T cell receptor (beta chain) has ten or more counts. Its matching antigen is unknown. The data are from a study of T-cell reconstitution after alpha-beta-depleted transplantation in children. The study, taken as a whole, reports: By about two months after transplant, alpha-beta T cells reportedly arose from several hundred graft clones that had expanded. When one year had passed after transplant, most T-cell counts and diversity came from newly produced T cells. Where some patients showed high TCRbeta diversity at day 60, it came from recipient T cells and thymic progenitors that had survived.

Researchers prepared the TCRbeta library using unique molecular identifiers, the study reports. MiXCR was run by TCRdb on the PCR reads, yielding one entry per CDR3 protein. The table has roughly 30,000 distinct CDR3 sequences, 5% to 7.5% seen once. Germline CDR1 is MGHRA and CDR2 is YSYEKL. The CDR3 runs to 14 residues. Trimming removed 6 bases from V and 2 bases from J, with 14 bases in between. This TCR came from a child less than two years old who had a stem cell transplant for acute myeloid leukemia, so the T cells may come from the graft donor. The sequences come from peripheral blood, collected 60 days after TCRalphabeta/CD19-depleted stem cell transplant. The V call is TRBV4-1, the J call TRBJ2-7, with D possibly TRBD2 on 6 matching bases. The CDR3 nucleotides are TGCGCCAGCAGTTTCACCGGCGGGACCTACGAGCAGTACTTC. It encodes CASSFTGGTYEQYF.